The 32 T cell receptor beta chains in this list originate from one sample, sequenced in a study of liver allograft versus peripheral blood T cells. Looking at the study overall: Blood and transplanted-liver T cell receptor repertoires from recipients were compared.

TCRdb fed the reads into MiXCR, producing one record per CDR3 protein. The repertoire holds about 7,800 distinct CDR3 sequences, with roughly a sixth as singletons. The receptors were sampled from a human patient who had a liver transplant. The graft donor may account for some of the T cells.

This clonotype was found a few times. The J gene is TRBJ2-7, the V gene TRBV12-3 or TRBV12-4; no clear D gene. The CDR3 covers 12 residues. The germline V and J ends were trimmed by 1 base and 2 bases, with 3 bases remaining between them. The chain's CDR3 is CASSLDTYEQYF. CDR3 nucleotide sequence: TGTGCCAGCAGTTTAGATACCTACGAGCAGTACTTC.

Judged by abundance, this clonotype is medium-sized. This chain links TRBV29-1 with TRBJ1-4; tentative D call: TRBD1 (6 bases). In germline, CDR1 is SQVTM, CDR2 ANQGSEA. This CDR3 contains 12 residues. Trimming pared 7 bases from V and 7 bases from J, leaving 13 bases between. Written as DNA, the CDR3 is TGCAGCGGGCGGGGGGCCGGTGAAAAACTGTTTTTT. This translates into CSGRGAGEKLFF. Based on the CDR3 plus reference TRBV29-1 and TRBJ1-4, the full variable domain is SAVISQKPSRDICQRGTSLTIQCQVDSQVTMMFWYRQQPGQSLTLIATANQGSEATYESGFVIDKFPISRPNLTFSTLTVSNMSPEDSSIYLCSGRGAGEKLFFGSGTQLSVL.

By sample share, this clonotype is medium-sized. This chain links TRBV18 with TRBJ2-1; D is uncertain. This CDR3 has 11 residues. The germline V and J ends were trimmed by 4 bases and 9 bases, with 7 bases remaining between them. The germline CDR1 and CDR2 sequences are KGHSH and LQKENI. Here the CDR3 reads CASSLRFEQFF. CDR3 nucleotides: TGTGCCAGCTCACTTCGTTTTGAGCAGTTCTTC.

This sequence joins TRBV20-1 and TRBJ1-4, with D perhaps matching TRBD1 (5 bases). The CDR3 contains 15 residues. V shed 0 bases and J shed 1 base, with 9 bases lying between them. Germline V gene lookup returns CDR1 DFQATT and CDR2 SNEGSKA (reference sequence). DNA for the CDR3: TGCAGTGCTAGAGATCCCGGGGGAACTAATGAAAAACTGTTTTTT. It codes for CSARDPGGTNEKLFF.

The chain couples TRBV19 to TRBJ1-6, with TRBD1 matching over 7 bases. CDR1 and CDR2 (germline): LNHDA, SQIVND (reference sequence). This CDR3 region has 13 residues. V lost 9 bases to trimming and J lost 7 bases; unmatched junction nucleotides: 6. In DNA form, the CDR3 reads TGTGCCAGCCACACAGGGGCGAATTCACCCCTCCACTTT. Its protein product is CASHTGANSPLHF.

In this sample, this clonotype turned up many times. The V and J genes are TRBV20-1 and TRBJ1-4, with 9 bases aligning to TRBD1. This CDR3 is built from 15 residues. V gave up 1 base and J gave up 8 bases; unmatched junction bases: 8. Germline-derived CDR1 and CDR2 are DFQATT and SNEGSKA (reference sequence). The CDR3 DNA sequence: TGCAGTGCTAGAGTGGTGACAGGGGGTAGGGAAAAACTGTTTTTT. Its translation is CSARVVTGGREKLFF.

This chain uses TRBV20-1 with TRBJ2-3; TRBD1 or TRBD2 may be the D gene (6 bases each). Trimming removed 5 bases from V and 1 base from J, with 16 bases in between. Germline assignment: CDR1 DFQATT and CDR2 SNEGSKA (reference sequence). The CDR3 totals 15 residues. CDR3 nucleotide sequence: TGCAGTGCTGCCTATAGGGGGGCCGGCACAGATACGCAGTATTTT. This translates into CSAAYRGAGTDTQYF.

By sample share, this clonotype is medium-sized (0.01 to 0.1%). The CDR3 region is CASSVGQSYEQYF. CDR3 DNA: TGTGCCAGCTCTGTGGGACAGTCCTACGAGCAGTACTTC. The J gene is TRBJ2-7, the V gene TRBV18; 7 nucleotides line up with TRBD1. Germline V gene lookup returns CDR1 KGHSH and CDR2 LQKENI. This CDR3 is built from 13 residues. Unmatched junction bases numbered 3, after V lost 6 bases and J lost 1 base.

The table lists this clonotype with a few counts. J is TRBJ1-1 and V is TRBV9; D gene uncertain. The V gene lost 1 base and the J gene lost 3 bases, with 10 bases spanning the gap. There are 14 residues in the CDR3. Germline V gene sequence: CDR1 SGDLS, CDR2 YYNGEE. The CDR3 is CASSVTGDYTEAFF. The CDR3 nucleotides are TGTGCCAGCAGCGTAACCGGGGATTACACTGAAGCTTTCTTT.

CDR3 in amino acids: CASSPPGVGGNEQFF. The CDR3 DNA is TGTGCCAGCAGCCCACCGGGAGTTGGTGGCAATGAGCAGTTCTTC. The chain joins TRBV12-3 or TRBV12-4 to TRBJ2-1, with D perhaps matching TRBD2 (6 bases). Trimming stripped 6 bases from V and 6 bases from J, with 18 bases between. The CDR3 spans 15 residues.

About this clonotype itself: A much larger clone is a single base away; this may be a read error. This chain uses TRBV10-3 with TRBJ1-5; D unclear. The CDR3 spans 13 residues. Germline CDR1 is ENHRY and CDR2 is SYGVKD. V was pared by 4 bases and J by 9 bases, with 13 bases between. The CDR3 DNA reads TGTGCCATCAGTGGGGAGGTAAGAACGCCCCAGCATTTT. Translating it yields CAISGEVRTPQHF.

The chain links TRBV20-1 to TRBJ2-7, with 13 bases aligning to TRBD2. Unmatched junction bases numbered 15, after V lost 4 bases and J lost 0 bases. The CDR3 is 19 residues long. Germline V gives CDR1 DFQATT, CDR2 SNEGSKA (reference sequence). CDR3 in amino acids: CSANVGTSGAVLSSYEQYF. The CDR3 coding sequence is TGCAGTGCTAACGTGGGGACTAGCGGGGCCGTGCTTTCCTCCTACGAGCAGTACTTC.

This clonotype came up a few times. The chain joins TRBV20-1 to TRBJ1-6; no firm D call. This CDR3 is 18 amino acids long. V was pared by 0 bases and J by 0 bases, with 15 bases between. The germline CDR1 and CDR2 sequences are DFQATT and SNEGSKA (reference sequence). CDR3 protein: CSARDQEKASSYNSPLHF. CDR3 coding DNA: TGCAGTGCTAGAGACCAGGAAAAGGCCAGCTCCTATAATTCACCCCTCCACTTT.

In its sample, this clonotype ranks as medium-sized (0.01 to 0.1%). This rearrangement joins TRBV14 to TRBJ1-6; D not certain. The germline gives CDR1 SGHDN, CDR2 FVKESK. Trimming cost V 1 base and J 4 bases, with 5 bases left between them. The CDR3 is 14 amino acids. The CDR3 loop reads CASSQVEYNSPLHF. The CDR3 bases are TGTGCCAGCAGCCAAGTCGAGTATAATTCACCCCTCCACTTT.

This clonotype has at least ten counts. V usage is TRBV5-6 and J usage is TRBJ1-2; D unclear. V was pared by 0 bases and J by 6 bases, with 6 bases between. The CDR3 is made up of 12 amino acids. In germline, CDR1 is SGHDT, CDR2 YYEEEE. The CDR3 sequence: CASSLDVDGYTF. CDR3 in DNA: TGTGCCAGCAGCTTGGACGTCGATGGCTACACCTTC.

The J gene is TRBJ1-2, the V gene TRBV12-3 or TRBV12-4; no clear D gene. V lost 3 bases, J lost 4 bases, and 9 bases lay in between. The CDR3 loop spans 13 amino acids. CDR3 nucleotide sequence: TGTGCCAGCAGTTTGGCCAGTTCCTATGGCTACACCTTC. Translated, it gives CASSLASSYGYTF.

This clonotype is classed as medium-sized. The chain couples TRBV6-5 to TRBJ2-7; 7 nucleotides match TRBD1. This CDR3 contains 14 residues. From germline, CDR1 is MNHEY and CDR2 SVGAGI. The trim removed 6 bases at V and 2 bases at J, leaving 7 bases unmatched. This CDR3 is CASRPVDRAYEQYF. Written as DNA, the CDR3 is TGTGCCAGCAGACCCGTTGACAGGGCCTACGAGCAGTACTTC.

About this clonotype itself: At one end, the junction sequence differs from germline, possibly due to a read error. The CDR3 reads CSARAGGVNTEAFF. The CDR3 DNA reads TGCAGTGCCAGAGCGGGGGGGGTTAACACTGAAGCTTTCTTT. V gene TRBV20-1 combines with J gene TRBJ1-1; D might be TRBD1 (5 bases). CDR3 length equals 14 residues. Germline values: CDR1 DFQATT, CDR2 SNEGSKA (reference sequence).

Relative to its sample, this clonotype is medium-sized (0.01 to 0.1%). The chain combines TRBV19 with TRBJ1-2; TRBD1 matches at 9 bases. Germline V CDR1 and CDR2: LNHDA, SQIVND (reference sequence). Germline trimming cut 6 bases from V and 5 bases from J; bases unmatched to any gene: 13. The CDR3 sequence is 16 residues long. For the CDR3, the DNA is TGTGCCAGTAGCCGGGACAGGGCAACTACCTCTTATGGCTACACCTTC. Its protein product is CASSRDRATTSYGYTF.

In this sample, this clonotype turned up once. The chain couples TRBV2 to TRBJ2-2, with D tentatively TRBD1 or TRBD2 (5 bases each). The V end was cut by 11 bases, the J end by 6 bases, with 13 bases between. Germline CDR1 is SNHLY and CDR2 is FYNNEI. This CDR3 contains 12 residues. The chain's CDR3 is CAGGTRAGELFF. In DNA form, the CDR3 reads TGTGCCGGGGGTACAAGAGCCGGGGAGCTGTTTTTT.

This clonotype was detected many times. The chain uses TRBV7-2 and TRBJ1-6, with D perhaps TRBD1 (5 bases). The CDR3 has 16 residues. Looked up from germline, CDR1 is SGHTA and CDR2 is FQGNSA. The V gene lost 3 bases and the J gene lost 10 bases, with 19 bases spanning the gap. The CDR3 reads CASSLVGQGRESPLHF. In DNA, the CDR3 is TGTGCCAGCAGCTTGGTGGGTCAGGGACGAGAATCACCCCTCCACTTT.

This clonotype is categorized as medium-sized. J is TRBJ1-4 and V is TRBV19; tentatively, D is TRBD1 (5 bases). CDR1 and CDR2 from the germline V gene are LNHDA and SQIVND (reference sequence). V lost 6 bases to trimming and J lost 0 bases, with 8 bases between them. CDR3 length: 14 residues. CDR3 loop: CASRGLATNEKLFF. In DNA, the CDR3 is TGTGCCAGTAGGGGGCTTGCAACTAATGAAAAACTGTTTTTT.

Written as DNA, the CDR3 is TGTGCCAGCAGCCTGGGGGGCGGGGGGAACACCGGGGAGCTGTTTTTT. Translation: CASSLGGGGNTGELFF. The chain joins TRBV5-4 to TRBJ2-2, with D perhaps TRBD2 (7 bases). CDR1 SGHNT and CDR2 YYREEE come from the germline V gene (reference sequence). The CDR3 extends over 16 amino acids. Trimming pared 4 bases from V and 1 base from J, leaving 14 bases between.

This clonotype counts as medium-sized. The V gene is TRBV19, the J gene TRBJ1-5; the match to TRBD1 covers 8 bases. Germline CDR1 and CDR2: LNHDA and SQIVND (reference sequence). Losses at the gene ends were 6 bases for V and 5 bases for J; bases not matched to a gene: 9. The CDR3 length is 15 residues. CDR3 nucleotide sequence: TGTGCCAGTAGCCCCTTAGACAGGGGAGATCAGCCCCAGCATTTT. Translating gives CASSPLDRGDQPQHF.

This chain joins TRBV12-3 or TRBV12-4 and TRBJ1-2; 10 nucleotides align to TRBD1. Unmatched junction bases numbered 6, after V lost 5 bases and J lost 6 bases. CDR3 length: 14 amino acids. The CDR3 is CASSLRDRGHGYTF. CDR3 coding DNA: TGTGCCAGCAGTCTACGGGACAGGGGCCATGGCTACACCTTC.

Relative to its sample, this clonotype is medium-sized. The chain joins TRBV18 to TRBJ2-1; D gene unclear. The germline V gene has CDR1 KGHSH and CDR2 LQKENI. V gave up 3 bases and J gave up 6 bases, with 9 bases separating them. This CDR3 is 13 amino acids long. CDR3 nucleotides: TGTGCCAGCTCACCGGCCCCATCCAATGAGCAGTTCTTC. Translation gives CASSPAPSNEQFF. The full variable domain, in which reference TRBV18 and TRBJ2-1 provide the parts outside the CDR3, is NAGVMQNPRHLVRRRGQEARLRCSPMKGHSHVYWYRQLPEEGLKFMVYLQKENIIDESGMPKERFSAEFPKEGPSILRIQQVVRGDSAAYFCASSPAPSNEQFFGPGTRLTVL.

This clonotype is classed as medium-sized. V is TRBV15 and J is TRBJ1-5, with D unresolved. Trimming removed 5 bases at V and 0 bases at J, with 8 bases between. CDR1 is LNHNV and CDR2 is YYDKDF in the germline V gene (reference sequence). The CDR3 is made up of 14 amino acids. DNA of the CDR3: TGTGCCACCAGCCTCGGTTATAGCAATCAGCCCCAGCATTTT. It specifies CATSLGYSNQPQHF.

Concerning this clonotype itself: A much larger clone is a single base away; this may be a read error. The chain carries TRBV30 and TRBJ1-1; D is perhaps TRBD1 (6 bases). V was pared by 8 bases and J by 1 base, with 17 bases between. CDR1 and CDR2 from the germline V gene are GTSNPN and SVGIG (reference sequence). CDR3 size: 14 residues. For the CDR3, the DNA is TGTGCCAGCAACCGGGGGGCTCGGAACACTGAAGCTTTCTTT. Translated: CASNRGARNTEAFF.

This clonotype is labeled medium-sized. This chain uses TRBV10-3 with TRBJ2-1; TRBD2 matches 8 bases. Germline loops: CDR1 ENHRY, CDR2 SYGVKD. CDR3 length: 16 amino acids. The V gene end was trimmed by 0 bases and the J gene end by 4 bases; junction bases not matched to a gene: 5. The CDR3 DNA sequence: TGTGCCATCAGTGAGTCGGGGCGGGGGGCTTACAATGAGCAGTTCTTC. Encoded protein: CAISESGRGAYNEQFF.

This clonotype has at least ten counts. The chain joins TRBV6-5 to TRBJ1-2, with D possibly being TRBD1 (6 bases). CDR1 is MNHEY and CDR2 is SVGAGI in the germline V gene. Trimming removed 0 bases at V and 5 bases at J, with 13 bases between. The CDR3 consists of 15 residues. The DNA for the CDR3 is TGTGCCAGCAGTTACTCAGTGGCAGGGGCTTATGGCTACACCTTC. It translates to CASSYSVAGAYGYTF.

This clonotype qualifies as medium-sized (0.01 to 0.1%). The CDR3 DNA reads as TGTGCCAGCAGTTTATATAGGTTTCTGCCCGGGACGAATTCACCCCTCCACTTT. Encoded protein: CASSLYRFLPGTNSPLHF. This chain joins TRBV28 and TRBJ1-6; D is possibly TRBD1 (5 bases). Germline V gene data show CDR1 as MDHEN and CDR2 as SYDVKM. The CDR3 is 18 residues long. V dropped 1 base and J dropped 7 bases, with 20 bases sitting between them.

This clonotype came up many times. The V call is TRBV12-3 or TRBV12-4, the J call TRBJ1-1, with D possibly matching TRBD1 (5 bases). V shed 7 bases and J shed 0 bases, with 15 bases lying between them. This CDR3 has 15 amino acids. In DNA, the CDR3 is TGTGCCAGCAACATGCAGGGAGGCCTGAACACTGAAGCTTTCTTT. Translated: CASNMQGGLNTEAFF.